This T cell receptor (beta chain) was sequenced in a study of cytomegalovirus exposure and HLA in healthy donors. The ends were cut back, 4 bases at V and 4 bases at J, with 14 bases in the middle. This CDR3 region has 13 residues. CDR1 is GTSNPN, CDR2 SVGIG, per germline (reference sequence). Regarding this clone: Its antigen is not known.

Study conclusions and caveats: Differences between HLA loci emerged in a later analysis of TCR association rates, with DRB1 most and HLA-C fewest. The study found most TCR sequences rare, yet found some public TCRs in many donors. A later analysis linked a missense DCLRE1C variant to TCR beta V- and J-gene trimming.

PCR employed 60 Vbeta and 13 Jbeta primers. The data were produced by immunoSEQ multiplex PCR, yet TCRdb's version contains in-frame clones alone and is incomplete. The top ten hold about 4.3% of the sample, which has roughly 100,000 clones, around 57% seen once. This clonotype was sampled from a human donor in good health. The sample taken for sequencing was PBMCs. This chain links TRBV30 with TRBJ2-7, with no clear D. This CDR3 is CAWTKTTRYEQYF. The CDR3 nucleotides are TGTGCCTGGACCAAGACAACTCGTTACGAGCAGTACTTC. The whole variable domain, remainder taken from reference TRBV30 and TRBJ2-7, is SQTIHQWPATLVQPVGSPLSLECTVEGTSNPNLYWYRQAAGRGLQLLFYSVGIGQISSEVPQNLSASRPQDRQFILSSKKLLLSDSGFYLCAWTKTTRYEQYFGPGTRLTVT.